Listed below are T cell receptor beta chains from one sample, sequenced in a study of long-term antiretroviral therapy in people with HIV. Profiled with immunoSEQ multiplex PCR; TCRdb holds only in-frame clones, not every one. The sample has fewer than 25,000 clones, around 81% seen once. Sequences were derived from unsorted PBMCs, sampled 1.5 years after starting antiretroviral therapy. These receptors were collected from a young man with HIV. Both conserved end residues are part of each CDR3. A D gene is named only where the DNA matches it firmly. The size field is filled for only some rows; it gives once, few, many or a size class.

length: 13; size: NA; V: TRBV5-4; D: NA; J: TRBJ2-1; CDR3: CASSRGSYNEQFF; DNA: TGTGCCAGCAGCCGCGGCTCCTACAATGAGCAGTTCTTC
length: 12; size: NA; V: TRBV7-9; D: NA; J: TRBJ2-3; CDR3: CASSLQGSTQYF; DNA: TGTGCCAGCAGCTTACAGGGGTCTACGCAGTATTTT
length: 17; size: once; V: TRBV21-1; D: NA; J: TRBJ2-2; CDR3: CASSRPGRVYGTGELFF; DNA: TGTGCCAGCAGCAGACCAGGCAGGGTTTATGGCACCGGGGAGCTGTTTTTT
length: 15; size: NA; V: TRBV28; D: NA; J: TRBJ2-3; CDR3: CASSLSGAGTDTQYF; DNA: TGTGCCAGCAGTTTATCCGGGGCAGGCACAGATACGCAGTATTTT
length: 16; size: NA; V: TRBV4-2; D: NA; J: TRBJ2-2; CDR3: CASSPRTTQGAGELFF; DNA: TGTGCCAGCAGCCCTAGGACCACCCAGGGAGCCGGGGAGCTGTTTTTT
length: 15; size: NA; V: TRBV7-2; D: NA; J: TRBJ1-2; CDR3: CASSFLGWGESGYTF; DNA: TGTGCCAGCAGCTTCCTAGGGTGGGGGGAGAGCGGCTACACCTTC
length: 13; size: medium-sized; V: TRBV30; D: TRBD2; J: TRBJ2-1; CDR3: CAWSVIAGNEQFF; DNA: TGTGCCTGGAGTGTCATAGCGGGCAATGAGCAGTTCTTC
length: 13; size: NA; V: TRBV7-2; D: NA; J: TRBJ1-1; CDR3: CASSLNGNTEAFF; DNA: TGTGCCAGCAGCTTAAATGGGAACACTGAAGCTTTCTTT
length: 14; size: few; V: TRBV27; D: NA; J: TRBJ1-2; CDR3: CASSSGLMVHGYTF; DNA: TGTGCCAGCAGTTCAGGGTTGATGGTCCATGGCTACACCTTC
length: 19; size: NA; V: TRBV5-1; D: TRBD2; J: TRBJ2-2; CDR3: CASSLVFLAASGGTGELFF; DNA: TGCGCCAGCAGCTTGGTGTTTTTGGCTGCTAGCGGGGGGACCGGGGAGCTGTTTTTT
length: 14; size: once; V: TRBV19; D: NA; J: TRBJ1-2; CDR3: CASSMGGRAYGYTF; DNA: TGTGCCAGTAGTATGGGGGGGCGGGCCTATGGCTACACCTTC
length: 17; size: once; V: TRBV7-9; D: NA; J: TRBJ1-5; CDR3: CASSLALTAGGHQPQHF; DNA: TGTGCCAGCAGCTTAGCGCTGACAGCAGGCGGTCATCAGCCCCAGCATTTT
length: 16; size: NA; V: TRBV29-1; D: TRBD1; J: TRBJ1-3; CDR3: CSVGGGQGFSGNTIYF; DNA: TGCAGCGTTGGAGGGGGACAGGGTTTCTCTGGAAACACCATATATTTT
length: 13; size: once; V: TRBV6-1; D: NA; J: TRBJ1-6; CDR3: CASSERNNSPLHF; DNA: TGTGCCAGCAGTGAGAGGAATAATTCACCCCTCCACTTT